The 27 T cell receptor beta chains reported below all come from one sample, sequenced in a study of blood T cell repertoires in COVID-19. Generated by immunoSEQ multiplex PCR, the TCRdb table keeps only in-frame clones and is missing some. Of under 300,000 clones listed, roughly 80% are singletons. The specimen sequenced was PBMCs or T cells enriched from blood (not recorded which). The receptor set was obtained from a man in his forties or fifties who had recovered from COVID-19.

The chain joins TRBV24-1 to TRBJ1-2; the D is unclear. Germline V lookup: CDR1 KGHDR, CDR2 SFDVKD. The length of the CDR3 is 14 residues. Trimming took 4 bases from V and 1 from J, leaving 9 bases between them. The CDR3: CATSDTTVNYGYTF. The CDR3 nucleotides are TGTGCCACCAGTGACACGACTGTTAACTATGGCTACACCTTC.

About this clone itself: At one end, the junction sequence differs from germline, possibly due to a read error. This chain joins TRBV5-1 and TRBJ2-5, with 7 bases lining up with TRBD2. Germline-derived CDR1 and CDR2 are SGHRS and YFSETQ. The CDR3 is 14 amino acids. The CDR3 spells CANSPGTTQETQYF. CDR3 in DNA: TGCGCCAACAGCCCCGGGACTACTCAAGAGACCCAGTACTTC.

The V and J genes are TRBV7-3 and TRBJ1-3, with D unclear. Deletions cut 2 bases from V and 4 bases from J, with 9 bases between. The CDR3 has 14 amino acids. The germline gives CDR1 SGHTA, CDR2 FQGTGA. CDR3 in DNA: TGTGCCAGCAGCTTAGAGGGCAGGGGAAACACCATATATTTT. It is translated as CASSLEGRGNTIYF.

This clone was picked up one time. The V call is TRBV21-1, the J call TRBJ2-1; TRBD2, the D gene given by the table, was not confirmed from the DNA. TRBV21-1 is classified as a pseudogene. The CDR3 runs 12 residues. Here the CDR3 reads CASSKSLNEQFF. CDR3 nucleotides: TGTGCCAGCAGCAAAAGCTTAAATGAGCAGTTCTTC.

The CDR3 sequence: CASSPTGSYEQYF. The CDR3 DNA sequence: TGTGCCAGCTCACCAACAGGGTCCTACGAGCAGTACTTC. The rearrangement uses TRBV18 and TRBJ2-7; perhaps TRBD1 as D (6 bases). The CDR3 runs 13 residues. The V end was cut by 2 bases, the J end by 1 base, with 6 bases between. From germline, CDR1 is KGHSH and CDR2 LQKENI.

CDR3 sequence: CASSERVGHPNTEAFF. DNA of the CDR3: TGTGCCAGCAGTGAAAGGGTGGGACACCCGAACACTGAAGCTTTCTTT. The rearrangement uses TRBV6-1 and TRBJ1-1; weak D call: TRBD1 (6 bases). V was cut by 2 bases and J by 1 base, with 14 bases left in between. The CDR3 is 16 amino acids. CDR1 MNHNS and CDR2 SASEGT come from the germline V gene.

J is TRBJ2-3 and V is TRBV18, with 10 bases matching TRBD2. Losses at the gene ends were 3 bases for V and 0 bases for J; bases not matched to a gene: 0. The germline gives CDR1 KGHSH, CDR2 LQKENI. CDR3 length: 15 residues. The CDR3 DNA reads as TGTGCCAGCTCACCGACTAGCGGGAGCACAGATACGCAGTATTTT. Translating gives CASSPTSGSTDTQYF.

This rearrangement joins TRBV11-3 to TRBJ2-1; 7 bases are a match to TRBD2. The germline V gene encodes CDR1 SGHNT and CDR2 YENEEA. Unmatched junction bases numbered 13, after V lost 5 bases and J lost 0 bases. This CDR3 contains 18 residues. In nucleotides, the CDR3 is TGTGCCAGCAGCCCGGGGGGACCACAGGTGACCTCCTACAATGAGCAGTTCTTC. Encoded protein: CASSPGGPQVTSYNEQFF.

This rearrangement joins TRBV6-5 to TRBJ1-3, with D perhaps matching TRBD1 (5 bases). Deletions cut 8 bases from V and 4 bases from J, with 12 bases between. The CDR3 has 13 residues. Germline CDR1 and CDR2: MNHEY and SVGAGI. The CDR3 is CASADGGGNTIYF. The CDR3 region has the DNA TGTGCCAGCGCCGACGGGGGAGGAAACACCATATATTTT.

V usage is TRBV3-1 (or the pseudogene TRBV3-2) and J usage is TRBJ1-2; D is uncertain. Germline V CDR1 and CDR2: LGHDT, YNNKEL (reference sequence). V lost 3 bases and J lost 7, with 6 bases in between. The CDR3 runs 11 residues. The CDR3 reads CASSQEAGYTF. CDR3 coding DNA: TGTGCCAGCAGCCAGGAGGCTGGCTACACCTTC.

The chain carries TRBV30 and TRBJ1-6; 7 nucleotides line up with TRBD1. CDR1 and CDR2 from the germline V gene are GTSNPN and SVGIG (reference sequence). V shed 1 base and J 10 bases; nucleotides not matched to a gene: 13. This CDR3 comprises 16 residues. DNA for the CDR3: TGTGCCTGGAGTGCCAGGGGTACAGGGGTGGGCTCACCCCTCCACTTT. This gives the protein CAWSARGTGVGSPLHF.

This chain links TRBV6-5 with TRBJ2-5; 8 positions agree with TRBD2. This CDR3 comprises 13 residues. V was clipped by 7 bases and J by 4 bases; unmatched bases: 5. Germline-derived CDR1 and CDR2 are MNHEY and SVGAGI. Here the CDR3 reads CASIRGGGETQYF. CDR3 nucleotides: TGTGCCAGCATTCGGGGGGGTGGAGAGACCCAGTACTTC.

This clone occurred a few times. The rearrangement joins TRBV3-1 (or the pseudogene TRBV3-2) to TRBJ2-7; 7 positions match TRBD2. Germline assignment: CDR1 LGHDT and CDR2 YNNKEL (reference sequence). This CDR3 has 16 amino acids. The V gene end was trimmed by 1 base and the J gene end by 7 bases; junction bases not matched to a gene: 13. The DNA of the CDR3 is TGTGCCAGCAGCCAAGTAGCGGCTAGCGGTCTTGGGGAGCAGTACTTC. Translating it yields CASSQVAASGLGEQYF.

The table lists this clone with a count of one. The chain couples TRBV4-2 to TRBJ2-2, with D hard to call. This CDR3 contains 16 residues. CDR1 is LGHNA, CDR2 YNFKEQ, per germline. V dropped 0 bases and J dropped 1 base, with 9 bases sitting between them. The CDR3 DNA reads TGTGCCAGCAGCCAAGAGGTCTCTATGAACACCGGGGAGCTGTTTTTT. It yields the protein CASSQEVSMNTGELFF.

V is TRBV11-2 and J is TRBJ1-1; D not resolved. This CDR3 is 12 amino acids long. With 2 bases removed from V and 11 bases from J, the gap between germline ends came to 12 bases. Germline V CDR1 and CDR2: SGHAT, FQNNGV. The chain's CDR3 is CASSLFLEVAFF. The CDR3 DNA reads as TGTGCCAGCAGCTTATTCTTGGAGGTCGCTTTCTTT.

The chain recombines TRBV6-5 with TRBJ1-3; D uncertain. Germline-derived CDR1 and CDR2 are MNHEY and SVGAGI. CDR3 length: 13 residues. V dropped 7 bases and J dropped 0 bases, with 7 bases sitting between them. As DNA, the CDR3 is TGTGCCAGCAAGGAGAGCTCTGGAAACACCATATATTTT. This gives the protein CASKESSGNTIYF.

DNA of the CDR3: TGTGCCAGTAGTCTCCCAGCGGCACGTCTTCAGCCCCAGCATTTT. It encodes CASSLPAARLQPQHF. The chain combines TRBV19 with TRBJ1-5, with no clear D. Germline values: CDR1 LNHDA, CDR2 SQIVND (reference sequence). V was shortened by 5 bases and J by 6 bases, with 17 bases between the two germline ends. The CDR3 is 15 residues long.

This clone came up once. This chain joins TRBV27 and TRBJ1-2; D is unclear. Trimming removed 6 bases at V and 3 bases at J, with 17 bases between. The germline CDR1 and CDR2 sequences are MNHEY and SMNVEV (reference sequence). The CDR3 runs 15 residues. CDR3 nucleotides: TGTGCCAGCAGCCCCCAGTTCGGGGTGGACTATGGCTACACCTTC. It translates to CASSPQFGVDYGYTF.

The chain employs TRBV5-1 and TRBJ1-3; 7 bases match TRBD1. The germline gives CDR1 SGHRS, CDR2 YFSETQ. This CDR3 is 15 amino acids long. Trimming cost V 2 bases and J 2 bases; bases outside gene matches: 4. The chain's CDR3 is CASSLHQGAGNTIYF. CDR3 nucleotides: TGCGCCAGCAGCTTACACCAGGGGGCTGGAAACACCATATATTTT.

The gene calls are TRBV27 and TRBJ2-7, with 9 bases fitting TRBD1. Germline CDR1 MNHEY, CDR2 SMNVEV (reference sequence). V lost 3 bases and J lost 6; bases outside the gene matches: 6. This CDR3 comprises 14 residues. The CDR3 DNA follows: TGTGCCAGCAGTTTCGGGACAGGGCCTAGCGAGCAGTACTTC. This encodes CASSFGTGPSEQYF.

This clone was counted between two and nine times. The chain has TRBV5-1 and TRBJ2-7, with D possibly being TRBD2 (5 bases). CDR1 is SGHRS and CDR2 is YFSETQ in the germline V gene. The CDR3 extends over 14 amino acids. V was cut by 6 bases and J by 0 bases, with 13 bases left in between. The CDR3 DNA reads TGCGCCAGCACGAGGACTGGGAGCTCCTACGAGCAGTACTTC. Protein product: CASTRTGSSYEQYF.

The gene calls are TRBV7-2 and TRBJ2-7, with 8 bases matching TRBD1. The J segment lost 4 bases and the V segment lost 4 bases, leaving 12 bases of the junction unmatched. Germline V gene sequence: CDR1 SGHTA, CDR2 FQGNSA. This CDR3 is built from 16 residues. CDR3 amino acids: CASSYPAGGQLYEQYF. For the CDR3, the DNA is TGTGCCAGCAGCTACCCCGCAGGGGGCCAACTATACGAGCAGTACTTC.

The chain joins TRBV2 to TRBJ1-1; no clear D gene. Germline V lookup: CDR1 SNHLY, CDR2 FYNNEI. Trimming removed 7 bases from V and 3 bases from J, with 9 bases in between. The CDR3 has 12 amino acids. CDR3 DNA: TGTGCCAGCATCGAGCGGCACACTGAAGCTTTCTTT. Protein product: CASIERHTEAFF.

CDR3 amino acids: CASSPQRGGSYNEQFF. CDR3 nucleotide sequence: TGTGCCAGCAGCCCCCAGCGGGGGGGCTCCTACAATGAGCAGTTCTTC. This chain uses TRBV7-2 with TRBJ2-1, with 10 bases lining up with TRBD2. With V trimmed by 5 bases and J by 0 bases, 4 bases remained unmatched. There are 16 residues in the CDR3. Germline V lookup: CDR1 SGHTA, CDR2 FQGNSA.

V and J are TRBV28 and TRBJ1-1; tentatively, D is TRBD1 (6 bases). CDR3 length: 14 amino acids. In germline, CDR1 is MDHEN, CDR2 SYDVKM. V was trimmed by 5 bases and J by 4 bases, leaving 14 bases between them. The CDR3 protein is CASSPSQGPTEAFF. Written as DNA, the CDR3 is TGTGCCAGCAGTCCTTCGCAGGGGCCCACTGAAGCTTTCTTT.

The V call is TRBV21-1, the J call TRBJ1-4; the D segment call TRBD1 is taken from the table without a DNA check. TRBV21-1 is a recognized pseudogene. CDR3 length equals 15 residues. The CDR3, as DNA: TGTGCCAGCAGCAAAAAGAGGACAGGGCCCTATAGGCTGTTTTTT. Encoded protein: CASSKKRTGPYRLFF.

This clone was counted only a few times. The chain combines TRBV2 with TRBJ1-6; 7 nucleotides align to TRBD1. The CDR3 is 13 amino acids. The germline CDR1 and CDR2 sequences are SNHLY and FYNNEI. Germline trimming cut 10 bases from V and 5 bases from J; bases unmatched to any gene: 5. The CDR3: CATTGTDNSPLHF. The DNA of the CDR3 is TGTGCCACCACCGGGACAGATAATTCACCCCTCCACTTT.